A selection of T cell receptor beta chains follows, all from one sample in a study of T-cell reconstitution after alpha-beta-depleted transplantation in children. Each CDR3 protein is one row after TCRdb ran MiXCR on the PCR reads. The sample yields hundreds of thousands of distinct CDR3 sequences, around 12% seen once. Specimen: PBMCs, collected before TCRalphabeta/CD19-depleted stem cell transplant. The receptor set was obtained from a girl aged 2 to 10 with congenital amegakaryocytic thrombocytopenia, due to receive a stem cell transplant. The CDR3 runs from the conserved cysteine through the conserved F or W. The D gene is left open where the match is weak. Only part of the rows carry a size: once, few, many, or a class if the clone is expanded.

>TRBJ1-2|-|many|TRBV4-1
TGCGCCAGCAGCCACGAACCACCGGGACTGTATGGCTACACCTTC
CASSHEPPGLYGYTF
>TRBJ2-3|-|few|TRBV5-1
TGCGCCAGCGTCGGGCCTATAAGCACAGATACGCAGTATTTT
CASVGPISTDTQYF
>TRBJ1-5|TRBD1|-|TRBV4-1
TGCGCCAGCACCAAGGTGACAGGGAATCAGCCCCAGCATTTT
CASTKVTGNQPQHF
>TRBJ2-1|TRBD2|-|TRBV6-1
TGTGCCAGCAGTGGAGCGGGAGGGTACAATGAGCAGTTCTTC
CASSGAGGYNEQFF
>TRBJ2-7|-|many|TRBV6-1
TGTGCCAGCAGTGGGATCAGGCAGTACTTC
CASSGIRQYF
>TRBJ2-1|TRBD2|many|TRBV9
TGTGCCAGCAGCCCCACAAGTGCGGGAGTAATCAATGAGCAGTTCTTC
CASSPTSAGVINEQFF
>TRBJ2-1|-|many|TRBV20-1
TGCAGTGCTAGAGACCGGGACGTAAGCTCCTACAATGAGCAGTTCTTC
CSARDRDVSSYNEQFF
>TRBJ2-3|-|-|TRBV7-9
TGTGCCAGCAGCGCGAGCGGCCACACAGATACGCAGTATTTT
CASSASGHTDTQYF
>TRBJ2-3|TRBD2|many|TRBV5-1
TGCGCCAGCAGCTTAGGACTAGCGGGAGTCGCAGATACGCAGTATTTT
CASSLGLAGVADTQYF
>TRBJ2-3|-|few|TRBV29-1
TGCAGCGTTGTTGAAGCTGGCACAGATACGCAGTATTTT
CSVVEAGTDTQYF
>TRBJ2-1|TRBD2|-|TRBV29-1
TGCAGCGTTGAAGAGTGGGCTAGCGGGTCCGACAATGAGCAGTTCTTC
CSVEEWASGSDNEQFF
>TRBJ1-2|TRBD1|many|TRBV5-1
TGCGCCAGCAGCTTGGGGGGGACAGACTTCTATGGCTACACCTTC
CASSLGGTDFYGYTF
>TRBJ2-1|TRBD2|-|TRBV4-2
TGTGCCAGCAGCCAATTTTTAAGCCTAGCGGGGAATGAGCAGTTCTTC
CASSQFLSLAGNEQFF
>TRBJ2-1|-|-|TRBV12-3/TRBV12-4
TGTGCCAGCAACCAACAGGCTAGTGAGCAGTTCTTC
CASNQQASEQFF
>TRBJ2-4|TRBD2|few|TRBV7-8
TGTGCCAGCAGCTCGCGGGAGGGCCAAGGAAACATTCAGTACTTC
CASSSREGQGNIQYF
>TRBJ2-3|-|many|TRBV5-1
TGCGCCACCAGCGGGCTAACGACAGATACGCAGTATTTT
CATSGLTTDTQYF
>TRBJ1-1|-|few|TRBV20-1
TGCAGTGCTAGTTCAGGGCACACTGAAGCTTTCTTT
CSASSGHTEAFF
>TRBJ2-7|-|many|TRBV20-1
TGCAGTGCCCGGCTAGTACTAGGTACCTCCTACGAGCAGTACTTC
CSARLVLGTSYEQYF
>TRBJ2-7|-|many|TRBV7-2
TGTGCCAGCAGCTCCTTCCGGGGGAGCTCCTACGAGCAGTACTTC
CASSSFRGSSYEQYF
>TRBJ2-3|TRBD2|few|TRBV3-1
TGTGCCAGCAGCCCAATGACTAGCGGGAGATACACAGATACGCAGTATTTT
CASSPMTSGRYTDTQYF
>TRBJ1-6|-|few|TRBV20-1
TGCAGTGCTAGGATTGGCAGGGGCGATTCACCCCTCCACTTT
CSARIGRGDSPLHF
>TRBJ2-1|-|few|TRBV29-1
TGCAGCGCAGTACGGAAACCGTTCGATGAGCAGTTCTTC
CSAVRKPFDEQFF
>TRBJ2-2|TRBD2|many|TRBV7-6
TGTGCCAGCAGCTCCCGCCAACTAGCGGGAGATGTCAGCACCGGGGAGCTGTTTTTT
CASSSRQLAGDVSTGELFF
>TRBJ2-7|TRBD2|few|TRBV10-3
TGTGCCATCAGTGGGACTAGCGGGGCCTACGAGCAGTACTTC
CAISGTSGAYEQYF
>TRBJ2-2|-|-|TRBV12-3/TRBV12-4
TGTGCCAGCAACCGGGCAGGGGGGACCGGGGAGCTGTTTTTT
CASNRAGGTGELFF
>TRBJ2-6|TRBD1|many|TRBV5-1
TGCGCCAGCAGCTTGGAAACCGGGACAGGGGGCTTCGGGGCCAACGTCCTGACTTTC
CASSLETGTGGFGANVLTF
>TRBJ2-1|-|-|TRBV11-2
TGTGCCAGCAGCTTACGGACTGGTAGCGGCTCTACGCAGTTCTTC
CASSLRTGSGSTQFF
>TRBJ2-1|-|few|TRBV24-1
TGTGCCACCAGTGATCCCACCTCCCACAGCTACAATGAGCAGTTCTTC
CATSDPTSHSYNEQFF
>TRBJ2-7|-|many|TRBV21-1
TGTGCCAGCAGCAACGGGACAGGGAAGATCTCCTACGAGCAGTACTTC
CASSNGTGKISYEQYF
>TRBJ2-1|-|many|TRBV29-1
TGCAGCGTTGAAGATACGATGGGGGATGAGCAGTTCTTC
CSVEDTMGDEQFF
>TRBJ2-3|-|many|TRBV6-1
TGTGCCACCCAACGCCGCATGGCTAACACAGATACGCAGTATTTT
CATQRRMANTDTQYF
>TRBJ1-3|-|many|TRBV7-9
TGTGCCAGCAGCTTCTTGGACATCTCTGGAAACACCATATATTTT
CASSFLDISGNTIYF
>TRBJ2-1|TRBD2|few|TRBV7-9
TGTGCCAGCAGCTCCCCAGGGCTAGCGGGATACAATGAGCAGTTCTTC
CASSSPGLAGYNEQFF
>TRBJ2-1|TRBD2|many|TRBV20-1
TGCAGTGCTAGCGGACTAGATCGGTGGGCACATGAGCAGTTCTTC
CSASGLDRWAHEQFF
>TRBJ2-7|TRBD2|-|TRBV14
TGTGCCAGCAGCCGGGTTCGCGGGAGTTGGGAGCAGTACTTC
CASSRVRGSWEQYF
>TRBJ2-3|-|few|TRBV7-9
TGTGCCAGCGAACCTATAGCGTTGCCTAGCACAGATACGCAGTATTTT
CASEPIALPSTDTQYF
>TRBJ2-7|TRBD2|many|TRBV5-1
TGCGCCAGCAGCGATTCGGGAGGTGGGTACGAGCAGTACTTC
CASSDSGGGYEQYF
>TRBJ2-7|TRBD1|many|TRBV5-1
TGCGCCAGCAGCTTGGATCCGGGACAGACCTACGAGCAGTACTTC
CASSLDPGQTYEQYF
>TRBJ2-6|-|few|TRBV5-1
TGCGCCAGCAGCTTGGATGGGGCCAACGTCCTGACTTTC
CASSLDGANVLTF
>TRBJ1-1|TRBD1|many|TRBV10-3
TGTGCCATCAGTGAGTCGAAAGGACAGGCAATGAACACTGAAGCTTTCTTT
CAISESKGQAMNTEAFF
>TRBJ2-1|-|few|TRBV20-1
TGCAGTGCTAGAGATATAGCGGAAAGCCGTTCCCGACGGGAGCAGTTCTTC
CSARDIAESRSRREQFF
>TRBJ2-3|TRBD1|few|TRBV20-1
TGCAGTGCTAGAAAAACCGGGACAGGGTCAGATACGCAGTATTTT
CSARKTGTGSDTQYF
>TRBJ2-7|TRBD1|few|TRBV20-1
TGCAGTGCTAGGGGACAGGTCTCTACGTACGAGCAGTACTTC
CSARGQVSTYEQYF
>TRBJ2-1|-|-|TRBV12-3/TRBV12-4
TGTGCCAGCACCGGCGGGGCTGACTCCTACAATGAGCAGTTCTTC
CASTGGADSYNEQFF
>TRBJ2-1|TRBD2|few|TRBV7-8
TGTGCCAGCAGCTTAGAGGGGACTAGGAACTACAATGAGCAGTTCTTC
CASSLEGTRNYNEQFF
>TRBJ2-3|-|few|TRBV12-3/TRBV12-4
TGTGCCAGCAGCTCGTATGAGGTTGGGCCTCGCACAGATACGCAGTATTTT
CASSSYEVGPRTDTQYF
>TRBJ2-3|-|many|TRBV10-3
TGTGCCATCAGAGACAGTAGCACAGATACGCAGTATTTT
CAIRDSSTDTQYF
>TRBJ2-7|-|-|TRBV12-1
TGTGCCAGGGGCTCGGGACAGCCCTACGAGCAGTACTTC
CARGSGQPYEQYF
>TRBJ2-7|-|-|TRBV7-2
TGTGCCAGCAGCGCGGGCCACTCCTACGAGCAGTACTTC
CASSAGHSYEQYF
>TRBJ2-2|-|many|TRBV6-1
TGTGCCAGCAGCCCGTCCGTCTACTCGAACACCGGGGAGCTGTTTTTT
CASSPSVYSNTGELFF
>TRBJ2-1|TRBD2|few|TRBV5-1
TGCGCCAGCAGCTTACTAGCGTACGAGCAGTTCTTC
CASSLLAYEQFF
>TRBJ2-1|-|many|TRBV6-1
TGTGCCAGCAGCCGCCCCCCTGCTTCGGGTAAGAATGAGCAGTTCTTC
CASSRPPASGKNEQFF
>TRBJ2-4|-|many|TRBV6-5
TGTGCCAGCAGTTACTCTTACACAGGGTTAGCCAAAAACATTCAGTACTTC
CASSYSYTGLAKNIQYF
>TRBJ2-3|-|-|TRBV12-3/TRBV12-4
TGTGCCAGCAGTCAAACGGGACTGAGCACAGATACGCAGTATTTT
CASSQTGLSTDTQYF
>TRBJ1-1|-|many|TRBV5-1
TGCGCCAGCAGCTTGGATGGGTGGACTGAAGCTTTCTTT
CASSLDGWTEAFF
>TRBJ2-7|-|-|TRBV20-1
TGCAGTGCCACCGAGGCGGGACTCAACGAGCAGTACTTC
CSATEAGLNEQYF
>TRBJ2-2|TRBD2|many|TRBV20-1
TGCAGTGCTAGGGGGACTAGAGTCTCTGGGGAGCTGTTTTTT
CSARGTRVSGELFF
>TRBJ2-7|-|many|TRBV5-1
TGCGCCAGCAGCTTATTAGACGGCGAGCAGTACTTC
CASSLLDGEQYF
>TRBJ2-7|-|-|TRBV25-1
TGTGCCAGCAGTGAATGGGGTTCTGGCATGGTGGACGAGCAGTACTTC
CASSEWGSGMVDEQYF
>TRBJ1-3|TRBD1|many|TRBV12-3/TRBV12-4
TGTGCCAGCAGTACGGGACAGGCCTCTGGAAACACCATATATTTT
CASSTGQASGNTIYF